This TCR beta chain came from a study of T-cell reconstitution after alpha-beta-depleted transplantation in children. Study observations and caveats: Fresh T-cell production supplied most of the T-cell counts and diversity seen one year after transplant.

This clonotype occurred many times. What it binds is unknown. Trimming at V came to 7 bases and at J to 10 bases, leaving 12 bases not matched to a gene. The CDR3 is made up of 15 amino acids. CDR1 MDHEN and CDR2 SYDVKM come from the germline V gene. Preparation of the TCRbeta library was carried out with unique molecular identifiers. MiXCR, applied by TCRdb to the PCR reads, yields one record per CDR3 protein. The sample has about 510,000 distinct CDR3 sequences, 11% seen once. The sample was PBMCs, mostly from graft donor cells, taken 180 days after TCRalphabeta/CD19-depleted stem cell transplant. The receptor was isolated from a female patient younger than 10 who had a stem cell transplant for aplastic anemia, so the T cells may come from the graft donor. The V and J genes are TRBV28 and TRBJ2-3; TRBD1 matches at 12 bases. The CDR3, as DNA: TGTGCCAGCACCACCTCCGGGACAGGGGGCGCGGCGCAGTATTTT. Translating it yields CASTTSGTGGAAQYF.